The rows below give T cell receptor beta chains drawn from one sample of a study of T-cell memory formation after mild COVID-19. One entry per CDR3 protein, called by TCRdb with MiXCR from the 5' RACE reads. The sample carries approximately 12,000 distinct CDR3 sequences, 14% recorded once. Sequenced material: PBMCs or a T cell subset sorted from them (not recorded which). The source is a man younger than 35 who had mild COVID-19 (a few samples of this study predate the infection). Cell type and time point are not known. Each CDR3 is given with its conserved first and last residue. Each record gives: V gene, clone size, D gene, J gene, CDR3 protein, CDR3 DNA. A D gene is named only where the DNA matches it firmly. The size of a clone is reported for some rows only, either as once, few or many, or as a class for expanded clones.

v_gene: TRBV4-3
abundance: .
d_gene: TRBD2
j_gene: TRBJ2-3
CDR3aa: CASSQVAGGPGTDTQYF
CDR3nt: TGCGCCAGCAGCCAAGTCGCGGGGGGGCCTGGTACAGATACGCAGTATTTT

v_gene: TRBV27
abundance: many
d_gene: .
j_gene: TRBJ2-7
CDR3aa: CASSLSTGISYEQYF
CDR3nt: TGTGCCAGCAGTTTATCGACGGGAATCTCCTACGAGCAGTACTTC

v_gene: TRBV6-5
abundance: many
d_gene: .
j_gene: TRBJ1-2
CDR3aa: CASSIDQDPYGYTF
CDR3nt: TGTGCCAGCAGTATAGACCAGGACCCTTATGGCTACACCTTC

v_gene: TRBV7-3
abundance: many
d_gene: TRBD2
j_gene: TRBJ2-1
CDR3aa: CASSIGTSVYNEQFF
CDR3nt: TGTGCCAGCAGCATCGGGACTAGCGTGTACAATGAGCAGTTCTTC

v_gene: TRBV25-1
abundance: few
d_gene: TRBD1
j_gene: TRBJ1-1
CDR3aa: CASRMGQGTEAFF
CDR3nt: TGTGCCAGCAGGATGGGACAGGGCACTGAAGCTTTCTTT

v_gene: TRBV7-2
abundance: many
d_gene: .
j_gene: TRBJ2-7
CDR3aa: CASSLVTGFYEQYF
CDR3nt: TGTGCCAGCAGCTTAGTTACGGGGTTCTACGAGCAGTACTTC

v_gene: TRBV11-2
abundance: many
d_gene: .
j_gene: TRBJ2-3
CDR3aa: CASSLRRASTDTQYF
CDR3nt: TGTGCCAGCAGCTTGCGGAGGGCTAGCACAGATACGCAGTATTTT

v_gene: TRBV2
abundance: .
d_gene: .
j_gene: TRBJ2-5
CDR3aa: CASSKPWTDQETQYF
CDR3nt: TGTGCCAGCAGTAAACCCTGGACTGACCAAGAGACCCAGTACTTC

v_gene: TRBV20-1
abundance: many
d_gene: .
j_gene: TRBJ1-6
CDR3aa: CSARDMRSDYNSPLHF
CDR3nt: TGCAGTGCTAGAGATATGCGAAGCGATTATAATTCACCCCTCCACTTT

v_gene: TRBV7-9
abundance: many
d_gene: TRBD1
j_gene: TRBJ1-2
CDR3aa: CASSPTGQGALYGYTF
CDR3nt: TGTGCCAGCAGCCCGACGGGACAGGGGGCCCTCTATGGCTACACCTTC

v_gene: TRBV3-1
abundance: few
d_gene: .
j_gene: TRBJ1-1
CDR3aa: CASSQGGVAFF
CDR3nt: TGTGCCAGCAGCCAAGGAGGGGTGGCTTTCTTT

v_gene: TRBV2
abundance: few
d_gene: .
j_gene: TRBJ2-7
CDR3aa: CASSERLAKAYEQYF
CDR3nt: TGTGCCAGCAGTGAAAGGCTAGCGAAGGCCTACGAGCAGTACTTC

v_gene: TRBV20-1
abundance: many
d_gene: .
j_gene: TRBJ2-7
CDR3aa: CSARTETSSYEQYF
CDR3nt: TGCAGTGCTAGAACCGAGACCAGCTCCTACGAGCAGTACTTC

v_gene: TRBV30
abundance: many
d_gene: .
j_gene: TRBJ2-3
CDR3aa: CAAGPNTDTQYF
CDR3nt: TGTGCTGCAGGGCCGAACACAGATACGCAGTATTTT

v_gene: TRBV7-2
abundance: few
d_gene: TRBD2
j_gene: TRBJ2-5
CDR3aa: CASSLRLAGSGETQYF
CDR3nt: TGTGCCAGCAGCTTACGGCTAGCGGGGTCGGGGGAGACCCAGTACTTC

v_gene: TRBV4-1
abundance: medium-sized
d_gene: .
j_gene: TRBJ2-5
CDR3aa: CASSQDYDQSETQYF
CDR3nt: TGCGCCAGCAGCCAAGATTACGACCAGTCGGAGACCCAGTACTTC

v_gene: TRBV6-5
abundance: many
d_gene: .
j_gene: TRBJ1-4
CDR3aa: CASSYSRPGLVLGAEKLFF
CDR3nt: TGTGCCAGCAGTTACTCGCGTCCCGGACTCGTGCTTGGGGCTGAAAAACTGTTTTTT

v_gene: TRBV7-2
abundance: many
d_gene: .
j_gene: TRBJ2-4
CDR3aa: CASSHRAEAKNIQYF
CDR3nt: TGTGCCAGCAGCCACAGGGCGGAAGCCAAAAACATTCAGTACTTC

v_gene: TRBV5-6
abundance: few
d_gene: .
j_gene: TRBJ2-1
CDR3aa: CASSLRRANEQFF
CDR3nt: TGTGCCAGCAGCTTGCGGAGGGCCAATGAGCAGTTCTTC

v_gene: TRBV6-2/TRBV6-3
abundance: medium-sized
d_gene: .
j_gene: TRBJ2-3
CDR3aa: CASSYWSTDTQYF
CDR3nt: TGTGCCAGCAGTTACTGGAGCACAGATACGCAGTATTTT

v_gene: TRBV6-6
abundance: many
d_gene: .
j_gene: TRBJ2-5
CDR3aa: CASSYLGGHGETQYF
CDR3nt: TGTGCCAGCAGTTACTTGGGGGGGCACGGAGAGACCCAGTACTTC

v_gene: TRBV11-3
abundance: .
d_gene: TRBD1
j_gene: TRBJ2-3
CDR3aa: CASSSGDRARTDTQYF
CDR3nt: TGTGCCAGCAGCTCCGGGGACAGGGCTCGCACAGATACGCAGTATTTT

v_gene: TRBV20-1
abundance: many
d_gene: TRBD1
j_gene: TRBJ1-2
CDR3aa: CSAYGTVENYGYTF
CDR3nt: TGCAGTGCTTATGGGACAGTTGAAAACTATGGCTACACCTTC

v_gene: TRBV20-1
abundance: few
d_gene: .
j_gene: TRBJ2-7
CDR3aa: CSVLVLGSYEQYF
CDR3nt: TGCAGTGTGCTAGTCTTAGGCTCCTACGAGCAGTACTTC

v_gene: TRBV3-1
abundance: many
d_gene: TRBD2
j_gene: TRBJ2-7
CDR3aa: CASSPYSGLIPYEQYF
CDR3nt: TGTGCCAGCAGCCCCTATAGCGGGCTAATCCCCTACGAGCAGTACTTC

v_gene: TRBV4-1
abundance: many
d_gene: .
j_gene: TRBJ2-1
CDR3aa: CASSHRDPSSYNEQFF
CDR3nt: TGCGCCAGCAGCCATCGGGACCCCTCCTCCTACAATGAGCAGTTCTTC

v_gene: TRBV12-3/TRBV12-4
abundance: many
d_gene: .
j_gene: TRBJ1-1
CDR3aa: CASSFVAGWEAEAFF
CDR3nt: TGTGCCAGCAGTTTCGTGGCAGGGTGGGAGGCTGAAGCTTTCTTT

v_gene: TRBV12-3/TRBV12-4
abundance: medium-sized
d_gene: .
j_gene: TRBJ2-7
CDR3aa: CASTGRRGAYEQYF
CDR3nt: TGTGCCAGCACAGGCAGAAGGGGCGCCTACGAGCAGTACTTC

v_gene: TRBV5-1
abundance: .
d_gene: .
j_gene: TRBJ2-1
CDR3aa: CASRPGTASYNEQFF
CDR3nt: TGCGCCAGCAGACCCGGGACCGCGTCCTACAATGAGCAGTTCTTC

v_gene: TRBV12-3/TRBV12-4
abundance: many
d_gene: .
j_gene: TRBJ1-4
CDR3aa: CASSPRRRDEKLFF
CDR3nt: TGTGCCAGCAGTCCACGGCGGAGGGATGAAAAACTGTTTTTT

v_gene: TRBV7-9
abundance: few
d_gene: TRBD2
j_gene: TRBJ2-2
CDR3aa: CASSSGLAENTGELFF
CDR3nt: TGTGCCAGCAGCTCGGGACTAGCGGAAAACACCGGGGAGCTGTTTTTT

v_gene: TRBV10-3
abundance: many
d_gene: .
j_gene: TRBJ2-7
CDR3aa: CAISESPHEQYF
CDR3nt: TGTGCCATCAGTGAGTCCCCCCACGAGCAGTACTTC

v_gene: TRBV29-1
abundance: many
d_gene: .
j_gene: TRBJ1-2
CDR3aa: CSAADKFGYGYTF
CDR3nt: TGCAGCGCCGCGGACAAGTTTGGGTATGGCTACACCTTC

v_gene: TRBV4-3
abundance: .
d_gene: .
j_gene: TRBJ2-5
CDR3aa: CASSQELQETQYF
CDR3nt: TGCGCCAGCAGCCAAGAGTTGCAAGAGACCCAGTACTTC

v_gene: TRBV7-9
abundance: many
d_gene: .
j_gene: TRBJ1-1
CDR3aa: CASSMWTVNTEAFF
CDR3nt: TGTGCCAGCAGCATGTGGACTGTGAACACTGAAGCTTTCTTT

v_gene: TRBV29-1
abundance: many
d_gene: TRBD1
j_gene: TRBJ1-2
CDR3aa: CSVWDRPNYGYTF
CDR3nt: TGCAGCGTGTGGGACAGACCTAACTATGGCTACACCTTC

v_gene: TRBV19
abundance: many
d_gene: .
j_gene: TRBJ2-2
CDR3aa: CASSPTWQGVTGELFF
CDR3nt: TGTGCCAGTAGTCCTACGTGGCAGGGAGTAACCGGGGAGCTGTTTTTT